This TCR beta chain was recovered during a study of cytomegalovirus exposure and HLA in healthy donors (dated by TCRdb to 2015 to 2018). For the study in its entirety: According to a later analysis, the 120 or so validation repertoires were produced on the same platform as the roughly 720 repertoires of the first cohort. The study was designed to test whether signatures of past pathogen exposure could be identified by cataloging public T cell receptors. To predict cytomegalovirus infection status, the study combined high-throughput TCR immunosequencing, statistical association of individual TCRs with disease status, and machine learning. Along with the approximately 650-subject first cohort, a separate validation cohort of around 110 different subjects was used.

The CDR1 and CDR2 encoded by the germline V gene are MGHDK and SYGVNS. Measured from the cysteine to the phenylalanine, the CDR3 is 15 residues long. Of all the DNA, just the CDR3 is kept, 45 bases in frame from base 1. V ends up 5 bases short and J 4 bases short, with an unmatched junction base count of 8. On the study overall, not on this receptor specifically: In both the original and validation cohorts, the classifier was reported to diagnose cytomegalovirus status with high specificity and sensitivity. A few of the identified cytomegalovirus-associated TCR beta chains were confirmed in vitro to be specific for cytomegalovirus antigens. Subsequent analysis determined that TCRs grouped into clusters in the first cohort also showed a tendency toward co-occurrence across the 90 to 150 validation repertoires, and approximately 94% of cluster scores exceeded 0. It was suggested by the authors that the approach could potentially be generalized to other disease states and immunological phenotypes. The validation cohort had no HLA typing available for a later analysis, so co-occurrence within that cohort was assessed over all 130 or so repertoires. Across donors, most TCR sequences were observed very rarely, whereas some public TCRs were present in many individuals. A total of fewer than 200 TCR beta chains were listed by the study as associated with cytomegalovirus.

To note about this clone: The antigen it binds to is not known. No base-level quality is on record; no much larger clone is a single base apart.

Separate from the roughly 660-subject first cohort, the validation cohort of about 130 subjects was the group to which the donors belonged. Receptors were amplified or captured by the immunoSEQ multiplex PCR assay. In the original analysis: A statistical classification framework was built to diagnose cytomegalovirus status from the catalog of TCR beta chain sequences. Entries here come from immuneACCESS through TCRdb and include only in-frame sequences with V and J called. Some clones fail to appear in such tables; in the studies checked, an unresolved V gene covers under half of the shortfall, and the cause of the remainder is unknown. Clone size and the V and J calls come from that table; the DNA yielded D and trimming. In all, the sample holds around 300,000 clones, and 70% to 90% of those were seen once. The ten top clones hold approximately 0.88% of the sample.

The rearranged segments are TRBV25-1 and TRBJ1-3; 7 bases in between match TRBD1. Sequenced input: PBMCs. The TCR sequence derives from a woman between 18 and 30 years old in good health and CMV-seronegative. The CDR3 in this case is CASSRNRGRGNTIYF. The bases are TGTGCCAGCAGTCGGAACAGGGGCCGCGGAAACACCATATATTTT.